This T cell receptor beta chain was profiled in a study of cytomegalovirus exposure and HLA in healthy donors. Study-level findings and limits: Later analysis showed most CMV-associated TCR beta chains appearing HLA-restricted. Researchers reportedly found TCR beta sequences accurately predicted most subjects' HLA-A and HLA-B alleles.

Researchers ran the PCR with 60 Vbeta and 13 Jbeta primers. Here immunoSEQ multiplex PCR was the method, and the copy in TCRdb shows in-frame clones only, minus some. The table lists 49,000 or so clones, 81% of them singletons. Germline CDR1 reads KGHSH; CDR2 reads LQKENI. Unmatched junction bases numbered 13, after V lost 0 bases and J lost 3 bases. There are 18 residues in the CDR3. To note about this clone: As yet, its antigen is unknown.

Sequences were obtained from PBMCs. The rearrangement uses TRBV18 and TRBJ2-7; 8 nucleotides line up with TRBD2. The sequence derives from a boy aged 5 to 17 in good health and CMV-seropositive. For the CDR3, the DNA is TGTGCCAGCTCACCACCGGGGGGGGTGGCTAGCGGGCACTACGAGCAGTACTTC. Amino acid sequence: CASSPPGGVASGHYEQYF.